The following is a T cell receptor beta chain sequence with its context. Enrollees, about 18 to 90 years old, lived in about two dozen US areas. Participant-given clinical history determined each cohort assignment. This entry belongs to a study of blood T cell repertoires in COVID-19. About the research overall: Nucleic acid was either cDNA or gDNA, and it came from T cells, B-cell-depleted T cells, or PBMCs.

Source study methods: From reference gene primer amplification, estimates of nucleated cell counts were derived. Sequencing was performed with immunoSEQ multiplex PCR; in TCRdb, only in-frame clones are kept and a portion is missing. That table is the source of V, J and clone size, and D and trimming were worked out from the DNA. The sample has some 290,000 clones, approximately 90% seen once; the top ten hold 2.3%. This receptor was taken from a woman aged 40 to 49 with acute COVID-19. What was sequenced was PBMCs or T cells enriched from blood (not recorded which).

This chain's CDR3 is CASSPVQANTEAFF. The CDR3 DNA sequence: TGTGCCAGCTCACCAGTCCAGGCGAACACTGAAGCTTTCTTT. The V and J genes are TRBV18 and TRBJ1-1; no clear D. Between the trimmed V and J ends, which lost 2 bases and 1 base, there was a span of 8 bases. In germline, CDR1 is KGHSH, CDR2 LQKENI. This CDR3 is 14 amino acids long.